Sequencing of this T cell receptor (beta chain) was carried out in a study of OX40 agonist ivuxolimab in advanced cancers. Germline V gene sequence: CDR1 SGHRS, CDR2 YFSETQ. Losses at the gene ends were 1 base for V and 3 bases for J; bases not matched to a gene: 1. The CDR3 totals 13 residues. Sequenced by immunoSEQ multiplex PCR; TCRdb stores in-frame clones only, minus some. The table records fewer than 80,000 clones, around 85% of them present only once. This chain uses TRBV5-1 with TRBJ2-7; 7 nucleotides match TRBD1. The sequences come from CD4+ or CD8+ T cells sorted from blood, collected in a trial of the OX40 agonist ivuxolimab. This TCR was recovered from an adult with an advanced solid tumor such as melanoma, head and neck, liver or kidney cancer. CDR3 protein: CASSLNRGYEQYF. CDR3 DNA: TGCGCCAGCAGCTTGAACAGGGGCTACGAGCAGTACTTC.